The TCR beta chain described here comes from a study of molecular identifiers for immune sequencing clone quantification. MiXCR, applied by TCRdb to the PCR reads, yields one record per CDR3 protein. The sample yields just under 650,000 distinct CDR3 sequences, approximately 20% seen once. Study outcomes and limitations: Clones of above 20 RNA copies carried over 98% of effector molecules; in naive cells they carried under 1%.

Researchers sorted naive CD8 T cells as cells that were CD8+CD4-CCR7+CD45RA+. The germline gives CDR1 LGHNA, CDR2 YNFKEQ. V gave up 4 bases and J gave up 7 bases; unmatched junction bases: 12. The CDR3 is 17 residues long. In regard to this clonotype: As yet, its antigen is unknown. A much larger clone differs by one base, so this may be a read error.

Specimen: naive CD8+ T cells from blood, with Jurkat cell RNA spiked in. Sample subset: FACS-sorted CD8+CD4-CCR7+CD45RA+ naive T cells. This TCR was sampled from a human donor in good health. Some libraries in this study had Jurkat cell RNA spiked in. The chain is built from TRBV4-2 and TRBJ2-1, with TRBD2 identical over 11 bases. As DNA, the CDR3 is TGTGCCAGCAGCCGAGATGAGGCACTAGCGGGAGATAATGAGCAGTTCTTC. Protein sequence: CASSRDEALAGDNEQFF.